This TCR beta chain was observed in a study of control samples from healthy donors and cancer patients. The method was immunoSEQ multiplex PCR; TCRdb's version includes in-frame clones alone and lacks a portion of them. The sample includes around 92,000 clones, roughly four fifths of them seen just once. Germline CDR1 is LNHDA and CDR2 is SQIVND (reference sequence). Trimming left V 7 bases short and J 4 bases short, with 25 bases between. This CDR3 has 17 amino acids. The receptor was derived from a man in his 60s in good health. The chain couples TRBV19 to TRBJ1-2, with D perhaps TRBD1 (5 bases). The sequenced sample was blood. In DNA, the CDR3 is TGTGCCAGTACCAACAGCCAAGGCGGGGGTTTCGTCTATGGCTACACCTTC. Amino acids: CASTNSQGGGFVYGYTF. The whole variable domain, filled in from reference TRBV19 and TRBJ1-2, reads DGGITQSPKYLFRKEGQNVTLSCEQNLNHDAMYWYRQDPGQGLRLIYYSQIVNDFQKGDIAEGYSVSREKKESFPLTVTSAQKNPTAFYLCASTNSQGGGFVYGYTFGSGTRLTVV.